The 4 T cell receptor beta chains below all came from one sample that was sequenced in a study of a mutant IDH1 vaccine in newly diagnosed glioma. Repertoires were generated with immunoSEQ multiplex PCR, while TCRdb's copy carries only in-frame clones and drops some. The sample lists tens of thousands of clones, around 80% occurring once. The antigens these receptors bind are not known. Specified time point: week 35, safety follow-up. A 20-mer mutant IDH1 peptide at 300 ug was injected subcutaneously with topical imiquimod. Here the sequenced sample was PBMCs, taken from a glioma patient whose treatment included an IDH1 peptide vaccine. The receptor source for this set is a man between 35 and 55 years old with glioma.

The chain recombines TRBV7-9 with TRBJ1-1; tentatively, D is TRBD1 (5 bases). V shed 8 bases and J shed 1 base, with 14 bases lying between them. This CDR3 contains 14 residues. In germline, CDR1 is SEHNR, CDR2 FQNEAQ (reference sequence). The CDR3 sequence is CASLEGTRNTEAFF. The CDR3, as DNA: TGTGCCAGCTTGGAAGGGACGAGGAACACTGAAGCTTTCTTT.

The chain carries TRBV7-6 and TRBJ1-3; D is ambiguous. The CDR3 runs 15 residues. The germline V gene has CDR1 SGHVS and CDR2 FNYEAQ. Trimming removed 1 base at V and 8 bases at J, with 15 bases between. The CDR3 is CASSLVGERLDTIYF. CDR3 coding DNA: TGTGCCAGCAGCTTAGTTGGGGAGAGGTTGGACACCATATATTTT. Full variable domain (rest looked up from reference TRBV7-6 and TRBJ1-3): GAGVSQSPRYKVTKRGQDVALRCDPISGHVSLYWYRQALGQGPEFLTYFNYEAQQDKSGLPNDRFSAERPEGSISTLTIQRTEQRDSAMYRCASSLVGERLDTIYFGEGSWLTVV.

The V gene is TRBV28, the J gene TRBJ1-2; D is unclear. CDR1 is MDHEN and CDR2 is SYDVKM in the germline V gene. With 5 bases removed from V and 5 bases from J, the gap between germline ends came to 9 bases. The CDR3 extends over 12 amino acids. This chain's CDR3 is CASSPGPYGYTF. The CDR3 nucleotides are TGTGCCAGCAGTCCAGGCCCTTATGGCTACACCTTC.

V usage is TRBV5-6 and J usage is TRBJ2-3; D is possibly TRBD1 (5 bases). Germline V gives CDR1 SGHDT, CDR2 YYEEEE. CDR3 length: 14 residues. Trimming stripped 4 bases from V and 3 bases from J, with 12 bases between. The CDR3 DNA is TGTGCCAGCAGCCCCCAGGGCTGGACAGATACGCAGTATTTT. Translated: CASSPQGWTDTQYF.